This T cell receptor (beta chain) is from a study of early T cells in non-severe SARS-CoV-2 infection. Study-wide background: Investigators sequenced bulk RNA drawn from unsorted whole blood, and chains remained unpaired.

Researchers tagged individual cDNA molecules with unique molecular identifiers. MiXCR was run by TCRdb on the 5' RACE reads, yielding one entry per CDR3 protein. In the table there are about 35,000 distinct CDR3 sequences, 5% of which are singletons. The V and J ends lost 5 bases and 0 bases respectively, with 15 bases between them. The CDR3 spans 16 residues. In germline, CDR1 is SGHAT, CDR2 FQNNGV. This clonotype showed up many times. Sequenced input: whole blood. The receptor comes from an adult who was a healthcare worker with PCR-confirmed SARS-CoV-2 infection or an uninfected control (not recorded which). The chain has TRBV11-2 and TRBJ2-3; tentative D call: TRBD2 (6 bases). As DNA, the CDR3 is TGTGCCAGCAGCCCCGCCGCGGGGTTTAGCACAGATACGCAGTATTTT. It is translated as CASSPAAGFSTDTQYF.